This is a list of T cell receptor beta chains from one sample in a study of blood T cell repertoires in COVID-19. Here immunoSEQ multiplex PCR was the method, and the copy in TCRdb shows in-frame clones only, minus some. The table lists hundreds of thousands of clones, 80% to 90% of them singletons, with roughly 4% in the top ten. The sample comprised peripheral blood. The receptors were sampled from a woman aged 25 to 45 with acute or convalescent COVID-19. CDR3s include the opening cysteine and the closing phenylalanine or tryptophan. A D gene is named only where the DNA matches it firmly. The size entry is marked missing in some rows and otherwise reads once, few, many or a size class.

clone_size	d_call	v_call	j_call	cdr3_aa	cdr3_nt
.	TRBD1	TRBV4-1	TRBJ2-7	CASSQAWDSEQYF	TGCGCCAGCAGCCAAGCTTGGGACAGCGAGCAGTACTTC
.	TRBD1	TRBV4-1	TRBJ1-5	CASSQQGQGVKPQHF	TGCGCCAGCAGCCAACAGGGACAGGGCGTCAAGCCCCAGCATTTT
.	.	TRBV4-1	TRBJ2-1	CASSHTRQIYNEQFF	TGCGCCAGCAGCCACACAAGACAGATATACAATGAGCAGTTCTTC
once	TRBD2	TRBV10-1	TRBJ2-4	CASSATSGGAKNIQYF	TGCGCCAGCAGTGCGACTAGCGGGGGTGCCAAAAACATTCAGTACTTC
.	.	TRBV9	TRBJ1-4	CASSVSPATNEKLFF	TGTGCCAGCAGCGTTTCTCCCGCAACTAATGAAAAACTGTTTTTT
.	.	TRBV5-1	TRBJ2-1	CASSFRTVEGSGEQFF	TGCGCCAGCAGCTTTCGAACAGTAGAAGGCTCCGGTGAGCAGTTCTTC
.	.	TRBV4-1	TRBJ1-3	CASSQDSTFSGNTIYF	TGCGCCAGCAGCCAAGATTCGACATTCTCTGGAAACACCATATATTTT
.	TRBD1	TRBV2	TRBJ2-3	CASRDRAWIRDTQYF	TGTGCCAGCAGGGACAGGGCCTGGATAAGGGATACGCAGTATTTT
.	.	TRBV2	TRBJ2-3	CASGTFGRGLADTQYF	TGTGCCAGCGGTACCTTTGGCCGGGGATTGGCAGATACGCAGTATTTT
.	.	TRBV7-3	TRBJ2-2	CASSLTRGYTGELFF	TGTGCCAGCAGCTTGACGCGAGGGTACACCGGGGAGCTGTTTTTT
.	.	TRBV15	TRBJ1-5	CATSRRQNQPQHF	TGTGCCACCAGCAGAAGACAGAATCAGCCCCAGCATTTT